Shown below are 18 T cell receptor beta chains from a single sample sequenced in a study of blood T cell repertoires in COVID-19. Sequencing used immunoSEQ multiplex PCR; TCRdb keeps in-frame clones, though not all of them. The sample carries just over 350,000 clones, 86% recorded once. Sequencing was done on a sample of peripheral blood. The receptors originated from a woman aged 55 to 70 with COVID-19, enrolled during active disease.

V gene TRBV5-5 combines with J gene TRBJ1-5, with D perhaps matching TRBD1 (6 bases). The germline V gene has CDR1 SGHKS and CDR2 YYEKEE (reference sequence). The CDR3 runs 15 residues. Trimming removed 5 bases at V and 5 bases at J, with 17 bases between. The CDR3 here is CASSSGTDSYQPQHF. The CDR3 nucleotides are TGTGCCAGCAGTTCCGGGACGGACAGTTATCAGCCCCAGCATTTT. The variable domain in full, with the rest retrieved from reference TRBV5-5 and TRBJ1-5, is DAGVTQSPTHLIKTRGQQVTLRCSPISGHKSVSWYQQVLGQGPQFIFQYYEKEERGRGNFPDRFSARQFPNYSSELNVNALLLGDSALYLCASSSGTDSYQPQHFGDGTRLSIL.

The rearrangement joins TRBV2 to TRBJ1-5, with a possible D match to TRBD1 (6 bases). V was shortened by 7 bases and J by 1 base, with 8 bases between the two germline ends. The CDR3 loop spans 13 amino acids. The germline V gene has CDR1 SNHLY and CDR2 FYNNEI. The CDR3 DNA sequence: TGTGCCAGCAACACAGGGAGCAATCAGCCCCAGCATTTT. It yields the protein CASNTGSNQPQHF.

The gene calls are TRBV2 and TRBJ1-2, with TRBD1 matching 10 bases. There are 13 residues in the CDR3. Trimming at V came to 8 bases and at J to 6 bases, leaving 6 bases not matched to a gene. Germline V lookup: CDR1 SNHLY, CDR2 FYNNEI. The CDR3, as DNA: TGTGCCAGCCAAGGGACAGGGGCGAATGGCTACACCTTC. It encodes CASQGTGANGYTF.

DNA of the CDR3: TGCAGCGTTGAAGCGAACGCGGAGACCCAGTACTTC. It encodes CSVEANAETQYF. The chain combines TRBV29-1 with TRBJ2-5, with D unresolved. Germline-derived CDR1 and CDR2 are SQVTM and ANQGSEA. Between the trimmed V and J ends, which lost 1 base and 5 bases, there was a span of 8 bases. The CDR3 is 12 residues long.

The V and J genes are TRBV3-1 (or the pseudogene TRBV3-2) and TRBJ1-4; TRBD1 matches 10 bases. Trimming took 8 bases from V and 9 from J; bases not matched to a gene: 9. The CDR3 loop spans 14 amino acids. Germline CDR1 and CDR2: LGHDT and YNNKEL (reference sequence). For the CDR3, the DNA is TGTGCCAGCGAGGGGGACAGGGGCTGGAAAAAACTGTTTTTT. Protein sequence: CASEGDRGWKKLFF.

The CDR3 sequence: CASSIYGEYEQYF. CDR3 DNA: TGTGCCAGTAGTATCTATGGAGAATACGAGCAGTACTTC. The genes are TRBV19 and TRBJ2-7; D unclear. V lost 3 bases and J 4 bases, leaving 10 bases between the germline ends. The germline V gene has CDR1 LNHDA and CDR2 SQIVND (reference sequence). This CDR3 comprises 13 residues.

The chain recombines TRBV7-2 with TRBJ2-3, with TRBD1 as a possible D gene (6 bases). The length of the CDR3 is 16 residues. Trimming took off 2 bases at V and 0 bases at J, with 12 bases between the two ends. CDR1 and CDR2 from the germline V gene are SGHTA and FQGNSA. This CDR3 is CASSLRGGWSTDTQYF. CDR3 in DNA: TGTGCCAGCAGCTTAAGAGGGGGTTGGAGCACAGATACGCAGTATTTT.

This clone was recorded once. This chain joins TRBV18 and TRBJ1-2; D might be TRBD1 (5 bases). The length of the CDR3 is 14 residues. With 2 bases removed from V and 4 bases from J, the gap between germline ends came to 11 bases. CDR1 and CDR2 (germline): KGHSH, LQKENI. CDR3 DNA sequence: TGTGCCAGCTCACCAAGCCAGGACACCTATGGCTACACCTTC. It is translated as CASSPSQDTYGYTF.

The chain links TRBV11-3 to TRBJ2-7, with 11 bases identical to TRBD2. The CDR3 runs to 15 residues. J was trimmed by 7 bases and V by 4 bases; bases with no gene match: 9. In germline, CDR1 is SGHNT, CDR2 YENEEA. CDR3 region: CASSSGLAGGWEQYF. The CDR3 coding sequence is TGTGCCAGCAGCTCAGGACTAGCGGGCGGCTGGGAGCAGTACTTC.

J is TRBJ2-2 and V is TRBV5-4; TRBD1 matches 10 bases. CDR1 and CDR2 from the germline V gene are SGHNT and YYREEE (reference sequence). The CDR3 runs to 14 residues. V shed 4 bases and J 6 bases; nucleotides not matched to a gene: 3. The CDR3 DNA is TGTGCCAGCAGCGGGACAGGGGTTGCCGGGGAGCTGTTTTTT. The encoded protein is CASSGTGVAGELFF.

The chain combines TRBV18 with TRBJ2-7; maybe TRBD2 (6 bases). Trimming left V 3 bases short and J 4 bases short, with 13 bases between. The CDR3 is 14 amino acids. Germline CDR1 reads KGHSH; CDR2 reads LQKENI. DNA for the CDR3: TGTGCCAGCTCACCTCCAGGCGGGGTGTACGAGCAGTACTTC. This encodes CASSPPGGVYEQYF.

This chain uses TRBV13 with TRBJ2-7; 7 bases are shared with TRBD2. V was clipped by 0 bases and J by 3 bases; unmatched bases: 5. The CDR3 has 15 residues. Germline-derived CDR1 and CDR2 are PRHDT and FYEKMQ (reference sequence). CDR3 loop: CASSLGQAGVYEQYF. The CDR3 nucleotides read TGTGCCAGCAGCTTAGGCCAGGCGGGGGTCTACGAGCAGTACTTC.

The rearrangement joins TRBV2 to TRBJ2-2; D is perhaps TRBD2 (6 bases). Germline lookup yields CDR1 SNHLY and CDR2 FYNNEI. The CDR3 has 13 amino acids. The ends were cut back, 8 bases at V and 7 bases at J, with 14 bases in the middle. The CDR3 nucleotides read TGTGCCAGCTCTAGCGTCCCCCGCGGGGAGCTGTTTTTT. Its protein product is CASSSVPRGELFF.

The rearrangement links TRBV3-1 (or the pseudogene TRBV3-2) to TRBJ1-6; the D is unclear. V gave up 1 base and J gave up 9 bases, with 13 bases separating them. CDR1 LGHDT and CDR2 YNNKEL come from the germline V gene (reference sequence). There are 15 residues in the CDR3. The CDR3 spells CASSQGQNLGSPLHF. The CDR3, as DNA: TGTGCCAGCAGCCAAGGGCAGAATCTTGGTTCACCCCTCCACTTT.

V gene TRBV2 combines with J gene TRBJ1-2; TRBD1 is a possible D gene (5 bases). Deletions cut 2 bases from V and 8 bases from J, with 12 bases between. The CDR3 covers 13 residues. Germline V lookup: CDR1 SNHLY, CDR2 FYNNEI. This CDR3 reads CASSESAGQGYTF. CDR3 bases: TGTGCCAGCAGTGAAAGTGCAGGGCAGGGCTACACCTTC.

The rearrangement uses TRBV6-5 and TRBJ2-5; a weak D match, TRBD1 (6 bases). Looked up from germline, CDR1 is MNHEY and CDR2 is SVGAGI. This CDR3 spans 13 amino acids. Deletions cut 5 bases from V and 0 bases from J, with 7 bases between. This CDR3 is CASSRQDQETQYF. The CDR3 DNA sequence: TGTGCCAGCAGTCGACAGGACCAAGAGACCCAGTACTTC.

The V and J genes are TRBV29-1 and TRBJ2-5, with 16 bases aligning to TRBD2. The ends lost 7 bases at V and 5 bases at J; junction bases unmatched: 10. There are 16 residues in the CDR3. Germline CDR1 reads SQVTM; CDR2 reads ANQGSEA. Here the CDR3 DNA reads TGCAGCGCATCGAAAGGGACTAGCGGGGGGGCGGAGACCCAGTACTTC. The encoded protein is CSASKGTSGGAETQYF.

The V gene is TRBV7-8, the J gene TRBJ1-6, with D perhaps TRBD1 (6 bases). The length of the CDR3 is 14 residues. Germline V CDR1 and CDR2: SGHVS, FQNEAQ. V gave up 5 bases and J gave up 9 bases, with 14 bases separating them. In DNA form, the CDR3 reads TGTGCCAGCAGCCCGGGTGCAGGGGTTTCACCCCTCCACTTT. It is translated as CASSPGAGVSPLHF.